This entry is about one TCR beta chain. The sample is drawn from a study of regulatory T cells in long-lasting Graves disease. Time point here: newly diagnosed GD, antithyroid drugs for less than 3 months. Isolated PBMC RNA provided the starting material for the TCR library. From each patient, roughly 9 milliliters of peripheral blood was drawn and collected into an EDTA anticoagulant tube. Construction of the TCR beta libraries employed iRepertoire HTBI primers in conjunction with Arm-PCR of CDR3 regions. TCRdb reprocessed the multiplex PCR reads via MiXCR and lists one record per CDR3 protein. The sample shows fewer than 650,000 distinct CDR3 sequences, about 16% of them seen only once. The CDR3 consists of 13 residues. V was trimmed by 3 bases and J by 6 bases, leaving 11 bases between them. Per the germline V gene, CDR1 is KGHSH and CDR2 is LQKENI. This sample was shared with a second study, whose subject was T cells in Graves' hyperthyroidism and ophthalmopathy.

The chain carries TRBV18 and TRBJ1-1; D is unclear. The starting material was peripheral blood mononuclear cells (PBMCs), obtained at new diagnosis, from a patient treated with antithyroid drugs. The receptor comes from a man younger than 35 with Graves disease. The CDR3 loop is CASSPPGSPEAFF. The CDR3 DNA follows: TGTGCCAGCTCACCTCCCGGCAGCCCTGAAGCTTTCTTT.